Listed below are T cell receptor beta chains from one sample, sequenced in a study of T cells in Graves' hyperthyroidism and ophthalmopathy. Each CDR3 protein is one row after TCRdb ran MiXCR on the multiplex PCR reads. The sample lists under 400,000 distinct CDR3 sequences; roughly 25% were seen once. Sequenced: blood. These receptors all stem from a man aged 45-60 years with Graves' hyperthyroidism. Each CDR3 is given with its conserved first and last residue.

j_call v_call cdr3_aa
TRBJ2-5 TRBV29-1 CSVDPLVGYKQETQYF
TRBJ1-4 TRBV5-1 CASSGGQGAWEKLFF
TRBJ1-4 TRBV3-1 CASSQDIGQEKLFF
TRBJ2-3 TRBV28 CASSPLTQTTDTQYF
TRBJ2-5 TRBV6-1 CASSEVWGEGETQYF
TRBJ2-1 TRBV3-1 CASSIQLTSGPNNEQFF
TRBJ2-1 TRBV11-2 CASSRGLAGANEQFF
TRBJ2-7 TRBV7-8 CASRWASGSYKGPSEQYF
TRBJ2-3 TRBV20-1 CSGIDWGDTQYF
TRBJ2-1 TRBV27 CASSLSAAVYNEQFF
TRBJ2-7 TRBV20-1 CSARDSGRDPLYEQYF
TRBJ1-5 TRBV12-3/TRBV12-4 CASSLEGVAQPQHF
TRBJ2-1 TRBV2 CASNRLASSYNEQFF
TRBJ2-1 TRBV2 CASSVGGEVYNEQFF
TRBJ1-3 TRBV12-3/TRBV12-4 CASFQGHSGNTIYF
TRBJ1-1 TRBV28 CASRGLGHLNTEAFF
TRBJ2-3 TRBV28 CASSLSAGQDTQYF
TRBJ1-4 TRBV7-9 CASSAGQKNEKLFF
TRBJ2-3 TRBV11-3 CASSLELALRTDTQYF
TRBJ2-4 TRBV20-1 CSATGRGLKNIQYF
TRBJ1-5 TRBV6-1 CASSEWRSSGQPQHF
TRBJ2-5 TRBV27 CASSLGARGTQYF
TRBJ1-1 TRBV2 CASRKFGQMNTEAFF
TRBJ2-7 TRBV27 CASSLSWLLSYEQYF
TRBJ2-5 TRBV29-1 CSVEPGSQETQYF
TRBJ2-7 TRBV27 CASSFFSDRIGEQYF
TRBJ1-1 TRBV6-1 CASRTVGTEAFF
TRBJ2-1 TRBV5-5 CAGSPRTGVYNEQFF
TRBJ2-7 TRBV28 CASSLKGHPSYEQYF
TRBJ1-4 TRBV30 CAWRSPGPGANEKLFF
TRBJ1-1 TRBV11-3 CASSTGGVNTEAFF
TRBJ2-5 TRBV11-1 CASSLAFGTQYF
TRBJ1-1 TRBV12-5 CASGLGTGDRFGGTEAFF
TRBJ2-7 TRBV5-1 CASSLDGQGLEQYF
TRBJ2-3 TRBV11-2 CASSFGPTDTQYF
TRBJ2-1 TRBV2 CAASGQDDNEQFF
TRBJ2-3 TRBV20-1 CSARMNSRRAPADTQYF
TRBJ1-5 TRBV12-5 CASGLVTLETQHF
TRBJ1-5 TRBV7-2 CASRQGHSNQPQHF
TRBJ2-7 TRBV6-5 CASSYGAGVAYEQYF
TRBJ2-7 TRBV7-9 CASGVAEHYEQYF
TRBJ2-1 TRBV20-1 CSASEYSGYNEQFF
TRBJ2-7 TRBV20-1 CSARDQVGRDRGLGSSYEQYF
TRBJ2-3 TRBV4-1 CASSQRDFSTDTQYF
TRBJ2-1 TRBV11-2 CASSLTSGRYNEQFF
TRBJ2-7 TRBV4-2 CASSHVGVKGDSYEQYF
TRBJ2-5 TRBV5-1 CASSGEGETQYF